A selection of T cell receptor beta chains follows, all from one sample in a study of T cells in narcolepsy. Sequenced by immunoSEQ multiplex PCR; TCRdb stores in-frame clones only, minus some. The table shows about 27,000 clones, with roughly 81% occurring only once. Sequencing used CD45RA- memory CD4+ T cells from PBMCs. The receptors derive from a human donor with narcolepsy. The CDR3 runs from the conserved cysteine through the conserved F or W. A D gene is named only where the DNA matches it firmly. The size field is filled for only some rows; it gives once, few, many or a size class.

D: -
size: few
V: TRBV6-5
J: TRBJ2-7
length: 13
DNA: TGTGCCAGCAGTCCCGGGCCCCCCTACGAGCAGTACTTC
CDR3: CASSPGPPYEQYF

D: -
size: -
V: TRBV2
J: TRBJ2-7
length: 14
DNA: TGTGCCAGCAGTGAAGTGGACGTCTCCTACGAGCAGTACTTC
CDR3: CASSEVDVSYEQYF

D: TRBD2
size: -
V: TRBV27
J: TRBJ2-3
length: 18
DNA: TGTGCCAGCAGTTTAGGGCTAGCGGGAGGGTCGAGCACAGATACGCAGTATTTT
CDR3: CASSLGLAGGSSTDTQYF

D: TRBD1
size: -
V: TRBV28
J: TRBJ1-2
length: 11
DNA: TGTACGACCGGGACAGAGGTCGGCTACACCTTC
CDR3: CTTGTEVGYTF

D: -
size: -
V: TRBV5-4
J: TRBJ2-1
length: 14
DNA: TGTGCCAGCAGCTTGGAGCCTCTAGCCGGTGAGCAGTTCTTC
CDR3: CASSLEPLAGEQFF

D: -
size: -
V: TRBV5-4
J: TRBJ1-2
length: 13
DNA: TGTGCCAGCAGCTTAGACAGAGTCTATGGCTACACCTTC
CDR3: CASSLDRVYGYTF

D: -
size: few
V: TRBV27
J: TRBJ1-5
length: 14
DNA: TGTGCCAGCAGCCCCGTGGGAAGCAATCAGCCCCAGCATTTT
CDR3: CASSPVGSNQPQHF

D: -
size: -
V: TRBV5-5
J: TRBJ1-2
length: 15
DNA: TGTGCCAGCAGCTTCTATACGGGGACTAACTATGGCTACACCTTC
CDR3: CASSFYTGTNYGYTF

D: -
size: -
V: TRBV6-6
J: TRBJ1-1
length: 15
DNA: TGTGCCAGCAGGAGACATCAGGGATTGGGCACTGAAGCTTTCTTT
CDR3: CASRRHQGLGTEAFF

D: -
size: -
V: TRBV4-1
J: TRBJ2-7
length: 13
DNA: TGCGCCAGCAGCCAAGGTCCTAGCCGAGAGCAGTACTTC
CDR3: CASSQGPSREQYF

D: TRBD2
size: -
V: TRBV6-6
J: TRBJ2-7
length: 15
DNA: TGTGCCAGCAGTTATGCGCTAGCGGGAGTCCCCGAGCAGTACTTC
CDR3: CASSYALAGVPEQYF

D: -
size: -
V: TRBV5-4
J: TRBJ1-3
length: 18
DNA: TGTGCCAGCAGCTACGGAGGCGGCAGCAAAACCTCTGGAAACACCATATATTTT
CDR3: CASSYGGGSKTSGNTIYF

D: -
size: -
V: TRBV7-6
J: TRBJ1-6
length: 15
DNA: TGTGCCAGCAGCTTAGCGCAGGGTGCGGAATCACCCCTCCACTTT
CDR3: CASSLAQGAESPLHF

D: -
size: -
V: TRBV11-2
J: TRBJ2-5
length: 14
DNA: TGTGCCAGCAGCCCGGACCCGCAGGCTAGGTCGCAGTACTTC
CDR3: CASSPDPQARSQYF

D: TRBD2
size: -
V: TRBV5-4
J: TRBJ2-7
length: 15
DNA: TGTGCCAGCAGCACCGGACTAGCGGCATCCTACGAGCAGTACTTC
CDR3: CASSTGLAASYEQYF

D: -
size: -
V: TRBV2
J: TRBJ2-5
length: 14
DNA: TGTGCCAGTAACAGGAGCCCAAGAATAGAGACCCAGTACTTC
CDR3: CASNRSPRIETQYF

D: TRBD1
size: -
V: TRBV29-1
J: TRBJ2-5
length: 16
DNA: TGCAGCGTTGATGGATTAGGACAGGGGGTCCAAGAGACCCAGTACTTC
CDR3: CSVDGLGQGVQETQYF

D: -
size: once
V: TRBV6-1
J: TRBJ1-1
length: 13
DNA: TGTGCCAGCAGTGAGAGGACGCCCACTGAAGCTTTCTTT
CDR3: CASSERTPTEAFF

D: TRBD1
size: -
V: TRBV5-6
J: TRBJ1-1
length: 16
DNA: TGTGCCAGCAGCTTGGTAGCGACAGGGGGTCACACTGAAGCTTTCTTT
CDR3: CASSLVATGGHTEAFF

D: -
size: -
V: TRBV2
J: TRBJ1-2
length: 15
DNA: TGTGCCAGCACCCGAGACAGGATTAATAACTATGGCTACACCTTC
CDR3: CASTRDRINNYGYTF

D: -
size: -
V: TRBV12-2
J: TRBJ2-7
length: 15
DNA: TGTGCAAGTCGCTTAGTGGGTCTAGCGGACTACGAGCAGTACTTC
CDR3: CASRLVGLADYEQYF

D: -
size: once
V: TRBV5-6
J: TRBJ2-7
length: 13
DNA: TGTGCCAGCAGCCCACAGGGCCCGTACGAGCAGTACTTC
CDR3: CASSPQGPYEQYF

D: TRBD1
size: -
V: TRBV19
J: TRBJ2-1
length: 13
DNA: TGTGCCAGTAGTACAGACAGGGTACTTGAGCAGTTCTTC
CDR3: CASSTDRVLEQFF

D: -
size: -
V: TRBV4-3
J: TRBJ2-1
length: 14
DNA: TGCGCCAGCAGCCAAGGGGGCTCCTACAATGAGCAGTTCTTC
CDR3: CASSQGGSYNEQFF

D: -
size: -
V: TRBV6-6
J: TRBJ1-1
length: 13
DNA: TGTGCCAGCAACCCCCAGGGATACACTGAAGCTTTCTTT
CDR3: CASNPQGYTEAFF

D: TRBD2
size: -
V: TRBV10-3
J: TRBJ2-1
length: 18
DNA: TGTGCCATCAGTGAGCCAAACCGGGCGGGAGGGGGCAACAATGAGCAGTTCTTC
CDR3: CAISEPNRAGGGNNEQFF

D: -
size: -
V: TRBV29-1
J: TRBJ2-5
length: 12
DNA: TGCAGCGTTACCTGGGGCCCAGAGACCCAGTACTTC
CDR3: CSVTWGPETQYF

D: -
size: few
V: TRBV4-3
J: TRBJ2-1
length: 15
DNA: TGCGCCAGCAGCCAAGATCCAGGGGCCTACAATGAGCAGTTCTTC
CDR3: CASSQDPGAYNEQFF

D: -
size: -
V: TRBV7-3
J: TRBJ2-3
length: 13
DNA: TGTGCCAGCAGCTTAAGACCTCCAGATACGCAGTATTTT
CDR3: CASSLRPPDTQYF

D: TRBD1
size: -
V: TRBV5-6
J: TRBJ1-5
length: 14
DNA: TGTGCCAGCAGCCTATCAGGGGGGCCTCAGCCCCAGCATTTT
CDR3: CASSLSGGPQPQHF

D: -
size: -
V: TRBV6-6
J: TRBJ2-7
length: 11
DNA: TGTGCCAGCAGTCCTGCCTACGAGCAGTACTTC
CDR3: CASSPAYEQYF

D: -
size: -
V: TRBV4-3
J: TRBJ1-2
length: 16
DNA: TGCGCCAGCAGCCAAGAGTCCGGACACCAAAACTATGGCTACACCTTC
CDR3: CASSQESGHQNYGYTF

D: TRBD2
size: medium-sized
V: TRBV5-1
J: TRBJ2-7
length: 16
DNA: TGCGCCAGCAGCTTGGGACCCGGGAGGGGAGGGTCCGAGCAGTACTTC
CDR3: CASSLGPGRGGSEQYF

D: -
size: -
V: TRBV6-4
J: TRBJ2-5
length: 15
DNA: TGTGCCAGCCCTTCGGGACCGGACAATCAAGAGACCCAGCACTTC
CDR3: CASPSGPDNQETQHF

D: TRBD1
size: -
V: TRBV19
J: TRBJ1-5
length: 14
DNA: TGTGCCAGTCGGGCAGGGGGCGTTCTGGCGCCCCAGCATTTT
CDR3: CASRAGGVLAPQHF

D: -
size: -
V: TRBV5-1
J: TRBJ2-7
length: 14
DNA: TGCGCCAGCAGCTTGGCTCGGGGGTCGGACGAGCAGTACTTC
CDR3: CASSLARGSDEQYF

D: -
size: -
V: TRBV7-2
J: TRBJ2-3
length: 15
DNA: TGTGCCAGCAGCCCCGGGACTGGATTCACAGATACGCAGTATTTT
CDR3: CASSPGTGFTDTQYF

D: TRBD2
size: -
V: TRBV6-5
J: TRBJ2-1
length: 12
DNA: TGTGCCAGCAGTTATACCGGCGGGAGGCAGTTCTTC
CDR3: CASSYTGGRQFF

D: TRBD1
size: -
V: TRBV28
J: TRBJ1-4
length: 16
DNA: TGTGCCAGCAGTTTAACCGGGACAGGCTTCAATGAAAAACTGTTTTTT
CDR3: CASSLTGTGFNEKLFF

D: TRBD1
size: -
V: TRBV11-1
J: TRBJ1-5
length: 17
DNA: TGTGCCAGCAAGGGACAGGGGGCTCTTTATAGCAATCAGCCCCAGCATTTT
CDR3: CASKGQGALYSNQPQHF

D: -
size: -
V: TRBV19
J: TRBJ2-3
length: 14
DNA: TGTGCCACCCGAGAACGGGACCCGGGACTCGCGCAGTATTTT
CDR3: CATRERDPGLAQYF